These 19 T cell receptor beta chains were sequenced from one sample in a study of T cell changes during pregnancy in multiple sclerosis. Using immunoSEQ multiplex PCR, the repertoire was profiled, and TCRdb retains in-frame clones only, with some absent. The data show approximately 40,000 clones, approximately 92% seen once. The material was CD8+ T cells from peripheral blood mononuclear cells, obtained after pregnancy. These TCRs come from a female donor with multiple sclerosis, enrolled in a pregnancy study.

The chain uses TRBV27 and TRBJ2-7; 10 bases line up with TRBD1. In germline, CDR1 is MNHEY, CDR2 SMNVEV (reference sequence). The length of the CDR3 is 15 residues. The V gene end was trimmed by 5 bases and the J gene end by 3 bases; junction bases not matched to a gene: 7. The CDR3 DNA reads as TGTGCCAGCAGTACCGGGACAGGGGAGGTCTACGAGCAGTACTTC. Translation: CASSTGTGEVYEQYF.

CDR3 sequence: CSVGETAGTEAFF. DNA of the CDR3: TGCAGCGTTGGAGAGACGGCGGGCACTGAAGCTTTCTTT. The chain combines TRBV29-1 with TRBJ1-1; D remains ambiguous. This CDR3 is built from 13 residues. V was shortened by 4 bases and J by 4 bases, with 13 bases between the two germline ends. The germline CDR1 and CDR2 sequences are SQVTM and ANQGSEA.

The chain joins TRBV7-8 to TRBJ1-1, with 12 bases aligning to TRBD1. The CDR3 totals 21 residues. Germline V gene lookup returns CDR1 SGHVS and CDR2 FQNEAQ. The trim removed 1 base at V and 2 bases at J, leaving 17 bases unmatched. The CDR3 spells CASSLEYRDRGPYGENTEAFF. The CDR3 nucleotides are TGTGCCAGCAGCTTAGAGTACCGGGACAGGGGGCCTTATGGAGAAAACACTGAAGCTTTCTTT. Full variable domain (remainder filled in from reference TRBV7-8 and TRBJ1-1): GAGVSQSPRYKVAKRGQDVALRCDPISGHVSLFWYQQALGQGPEFLTYFQNEAQLDKSGLPSDRFFAERPEGSVSTLKIQRTQQEDSAVYLCASSLEYRDRGPYGENTEAFFGQGTRLTVV.

This clone was counted once. This chain joins TRBV28 and TRBJ1-4; D not resolved. The CDR3 runs 14 residues. CDR1 MDHEN and CDR2 SYDVKM come from the germline V gene. Between the trimmed V and J ends, which lost 8 bases and 8 bases, there was a span of 18 bases. The CDR3 DNA follows: TGTGCCAGCCTATACCGCATCTCTTGGGAAAAACTGTTTTTT. Protein product: CASLYRISWEKLFF.

In this sample, this clone turned up once. For the CDR3, the DNA is TGTGCCAGCAGCTTAGGGGCGCGGGAGCAGTACTTC. It encodes CASSLGAREQYF. The rearrangement joins TRBV5-4 to TRBJ2-7; D perhaps matches TRBD1 (5 bases). There are 12 residues in the CDR3. The V gene lost 2 bases and the J gene lost 7 bases, with 10 bases spanning the gap. Per the germline V gene, CDR1 is SGHNT and CDR2 is YYREEE (reference sequence).

The rearrangement joins TRBV28 to TRBJ1-5, with D hard to call. The germline V gene has CDR1 MDHEN and CDR2 SYDVKM. Trimming took off 5 bases at V and 0 bases at J, with 8 bases between the two ends. This CDR3 spans 14 amino acids. CDR3 protein: CASSPRHSNQPQHF. The CDR3 DNA is TGTGCCAGCAGTCCAAGACATAGCAATCAGCCCCAGCATTTT.

This rearrangement joins TRBV6-6 to TRBJ2-3, with D possibly TRBD1 on 6 matching bases. CDR3 length: 15 amino acids. Germline V gives CDR1 MNHNY, CDR2 SVGAGI (reference sequence). The ends were cut back, 6 bases at V and 4 bases at J, with 17 bases in the middle. This CDR3 reads CASRDPKQGPDTQYF. The CDR3 bases are TGTGCCAGCAGGGACCCAAAACAGGGTCCAGATACGCAGTATTTT.

This chain uses TRBV6-1 with TRBJ2-5; TRBD2 is a possible D gene (6 bases). Germline CDR1 MNHNS, CDR2 SASEGT. V lost 3 bases to trimming and J lost 1 base, with 21 bases between them. The CDR3 runs to 18 residues. CDR3 bases: TGTGCCAGCAGTGACAACTCAAAGGGACTTAACCTCCAAGAGACCCAGTACTTC. This encodes CASSDNSKGLNLQETQYF.

The chain couples TRBV6-6 to TRBJ2-7; perhaps TRBD1 as D (5 bases). Germline CDR1 reads MNHNY; CDR2 reads SVGAGI (reference sequence). V was clipped by 0 bases and J by 3 bases, with 15 bases between them. There are 16 residues in the CDR3. The CDR3 DNA follows: TGTGCCAGCAGTTACTCTCCCAATCAGGGAAGCTACGAGCAGTACTTC. Translating gives CASSYSPNQGSYEQYF.

The chain has TRBV30 and TRBJ2-1; 9 bases map to TRBD2. Germline CDR1 reads GTSNPN; CDR2 reads SVGIG (reference sequence). V lost 5 bases to trimming and J lost 7 bases; unmatched junction nucleotides: 12. The CDR3 loop spans 15 amino acids. CDR3 loop: CAWSISGSDRNEQFF. In nucleotides, the CDR3 is TGTGCCTGGTCCATTAGCGGGAGCGACCGGAATGAGCAGTTCTTC.

This clone was recorded only once. The chain carries TRBV7-9 and TRBJ2-7; D may be TRBD1 (6 bases). V was trimmed by 5 bases and J by 2 bases, leaving 19 bases between them. The germline gives CDR1 SEHNR, CDR2 FQNEAQ (reference sequence). The CDR3 consists of 16 residues. The CDR3 bases are TGTGCCAGCAGCCGAATATCAGGGAAGGGGGCCTACGAGCAGTACTTC. Amino acid sequence: CASSRISGKGAYEQYF.

The genes are TRBV11-2 and TRBJ2-7; 9 nucleotides match TRBD2. This CDR3 region has 15 residues. The germline V gene encodes CDR1 SGHAT and CDR2 FQNNGV. V gave up 4 bases and J gave up 0 bases; unmatched junction bases: 4. CDR3 in amino acids: CASSSPLAGSYEQYF. The CDR3 DNA reads TGTGCCAGCAGCTCCCCACTAGCGGGCTCCTACGAGCAGTACTTC.

The rearrangement links TRBV5-1 to TRBJ2-7, with D perhaps TRBD1 (5 bases). Trimming shortened V by 4 bases and J by 5 bases, and 13 bases separated the two germline ends. Germline assignment: CDR1 SGHRS and CDR2 YFSETQ. This CDR3 is 13 amino acids long. CDR3 loop: CASSRKAGHEQYF. The CDR3 region has the DNA TGCGCCAGCAGCCGGAAGGCAGGGCACGAGCAGTACTTC.

This clone is a singleton in its sample. This chain joins TRBV27 and TRBJ2-7; maybe TRBD1 (5 bases). The CDR3 is 13 residues long. V was shortened by 0 bases and J by 5 bases, with 8 bases between the two germline ends. Germline values: CDR1 MNHEY, CDR2 SMNVEV (reference sequence). CDR3 protein: CASSLSLGDEQYF. CDR3 in DNA: TGTGCCAGCAGTTTATCGTTAGGGGACGAGCAGTACTTC.

This clone rates as medium-sized. V is TRBV2 and J is TRBJ1-5; maybe TRBD1 (5 bases). V was shortened by 4 bases and J by 4 bases, with 14 bases between the two germline ends. Germline loops: CDR1 SNHLY, CDR2 FYNNEI. CDR3 length equals 15 residues. The CDR3 nucleotides are TGTGCCAGCAGTGGATCTTTGGGGGGTAATCAGCCCCAGCATTTT. Amino acids: CASSGSLGGNQPQHF.

The genes are TRBV6-5 and TRBJ2-7; 7 nucleotides align to TRBD1. Germline loops: CDR1 MNHEY, CDR2 SVGAGI. V dropped 5 bases and J dropped 2; count of bases not matched to a gene: 3. CDR3 length: 13 amino acids. The CDR3 DNA sequence: TGTGCCAGCAGTCGGGACAGCCCCTACGAGCAGTACTTC. Encoded protein: CASSRDSPYEQYF.

The J gene is TRBJ1-5, the V gene TRBV10-2; D uncertain. V lost 2 bases to trimming and J lost 8 bases, with 7 bases between them. The germline CDR1 and CDR2 sequences are WSHSY and SAAADI. The CDR3 runs to 12 residues. This CDR3 reads CASSESPEPQHF. CDR3 DNA sequence: TGCGCCAGCAGTGAGAGTCCAGAGCCCCAGCATTTT.

This chain links TRBV2 with TRBJ2-1; 7 nucleotides line up with TRBD1. The germline gives CDR1 SNHLY, CDR2 FYNNEI. The CDR3 runs 15 residues. J was trimmed by 2 bases and V by 3 bases; bases with no gene match: 4. The CDR3 is CASSETGLTYNEQFF. CDR3 nucleotide sequence: TGTGCCAGCAGTGAGACAGGGCTTACCTACAATGAGCAGTTCTTC.

The genes are TRBV27 and TRBJ2-7; maybe TRBD1 (6 bases). Trimming removed 3 bases at V and 3 bases at J, with 12 bases between. In germline, CDR1 is MNHEY, CDR2 SMNVEV (reference sequence). CDR3 length equals 14 residues. The CDR3 loop is CASSLKGRGYEQYF. The CDR3 bases are TGTGCCAGCAGTTTGAAGGGCAGGGGCTACGAGCAGTACTTC.